This TCR beta chain is drawn from a study of memory CD4+ T cells and cytomegalovirus serostatus. Assay used: immunoSEQ multiplex PCR; TCRdb lists only in-frame clones, some missing. The sample comprises 70,000 to 90,000 clones, roughly three quarters of which are singletons, and 2.5% to 3% rests with the top ten. Single viable CD3+CD4+CD8-CD45RO+ cells were sorted as the memory CD4+ T cells. The CDR3 runs to 13 residues. Trimming stripped 5 bases from V and 3 bases from J, with 7 bases between. The germline V gene encodes CDR1 SEHNR and CDR2 FQNEAQ (reference sequence). This chain uses TRBV7-9 with TRBJ2-2; D unresolved. The TCR originated in an adult in good health and CMV-seropositive. The sequencing input was memory CD4+ T cells from blood. The DNA for the CDR3 is TGTGCCAGCAGCCAGTGGGACACCGGGGAGCTGTTTTTT. Amino acid sequence: CASSQWDTGELFF.